The 23 T cell receptor beta chains below come from one sample, sequenced in a study of monozygotic twins with inflammatory bowel disease. TCRdb reprocessed the 5' RACE reads and keeps a single row for each CDR3 protein, giving no DNA. Its table lists around 450,000 distinct CDR3 sequences. Sequencing was carried out using blood. All receptors come from a human donor with ulcerative colitis or Crohn's disease, or a healthy co-twin of an affected twin (not recorded which).

The CDR3 sequence: CAIRGGEKETQYF. The chain recombines TRBV10-3 with TRBJ2-5; the TCRdb D gene call, TRBD2, has no DNA to confirm it. This CDR3 region has 13 residues. Germline V gene lookup returns CDR1 ENHRY and CDR2 SYGVKD.

V usage is TRBV20-1 and J usage is TRBJ1-3; TCRdb's assignment of TRBD1 cannot be checked, as there is no DNA. Per germline, CDR1 DFQATT and CDR2 SNEGSKA (reference sequence). The CDR3 has 14 residues. The CDR3 region is CSARAQETGNTIYF.

This chain connects TRBV20-1 to TRBJ2-3. The CDR3 spans 12 residues. Per the germline V gene, CDR1 is DFQATT and CDR2 is SNEGSKA (reference sequence). The CDR3: CSAGSFGDTQYF.

This sequence joins TRBV4-3 and TRBJ1-2; the TCRdb D gene call, TRBD1, has no DNA to confirm it. The length of the CDR3 is 15 residues. Germline V lookup: CDR1 LGHNA, CDR2 YSLEER. CDR3 region: CASSQAQTGNYGYTF.

The chain combines TRBV6-4 with TRBJ2-4; TCRdb reports TRBD2, a call that lacks DNA to check it against. The V gene's germline CDR1 is MRHNA and CDR2 SNTAGT. The CDR3 is 17 amino acids. This chain's CDR3 is CASSPGTSGAHSDIQYF.

The chain uses TRBV5-1 and TRBJ2-7. The germline V gene has CDR1 SGHRS and CDR2 YFSETQ. This CDR3 is 12 amino acids long. The CDR3 loop reads CASSLQAYEQYF.

The chain carries TRBV29-1 and TRBJ1-2; no DNA is available, so the TRBD1 call from TCRdb remains unchecked. This CDR3 region has 12 residues. Germline CDR1 and CDR2: SQVTM and ANQGSEA. Here the CDR3 reads CSVDRDGYGYTF.

V and J are TRBV25-1 and TRBJ2-2; TCRdb's assignment of TRBD2 cannot be checked, as there is no DNA. CDR1 is MGHDK, CDR2 SYGVNS, per germline. CDR3 length: 16 amino acids. This CDR3 reads CASLGGLAGSTGELFF.

The V call is TRBV12-3 or TRBV12-4, the J call TRBJ1-1; TCRdb's D call, TRBD1, is unchecked because there is no DNA. The CDR3 extends over 15 amino acids. CDR3 loop: CASSSLQAMNTEAFF.

This chain connects TRBV7-2 to TRBJ2-5; without DNA, the TCRdb call of TRBD2 cannot be checked. The V gene's germline CDR1 is SGHTA and CDR2 FQGNSA. CDR3 length: 15 residues. CDR3: CASSFLAGAQETQYF.

The chain uses TRBV20-1 and TRBJ2-2; without DNA, the TCRdb call of TRBD1 cannot be checked. The length of the CDR3 is 18 residues. Germline assignment: CDR1 DFQATT and CDR2 SNEGSKA (reference sequence). The CDR3 loop reads CSARIQGLVAPWAGELFF.

The CDR3 is CSFGQGVVETQYF. The gene calls are TRBV20-1 and TRBJ2-5; the D gene TCRdb calls, TRBD1, cannot be checked with no DNA. The germline gives CDR1 DFQATT, CDR2 SNEGSKA (reference sequence). The CDR3 contains 13 residues.

The chain has TRBV12-3 or TRBV12-4 and TRBJ2-7; TCRdb returns TRBD2, unconfirmable since there is no DNA. This CDR3 is built from 17 residues. CDR3 protein: CASRLGTSGGLPIEQYF.

The J gene is TRBJ2-7, the V gene TRBV12-3 or TRBV12-4; TCRdb calls TRBD1, which cannot be checked without DNA. The CDR3 extends over 13 amino acids. CDR3 in amino acids: CASRSGVIYEQYF.

The CDR3 reads CASSEAGDLGGYTF. The chain links TRBV6-1 to TRBJ1-2. CDR3 length equals 14 residues. CDR1 is MNHNS, CDR2 SASEGT, per germline.

The chain has TRBV7-2 and TRBJ1-2. The CDR3 contains 15 residues. Looked up from germline, CDR1 is SGHTA and CDR2 is FQGNSA. The CDR3 sequence is CASSLAVGPNYGYTF. The entire variable domain, with the rest obtained from reference TRBV7-2 and TRBJ1-2, is as follows: GAGVSQSPSNKVTEKGKDVELRCDPISGHTALYWYRQSLGQGLEFLIYFQGNSAPDKSGLPSDRFSAERTGGSVSTLTIQRTQQEDSAVYLCASSLAVGPNYGYTFGSGTRLTVV.

The chain employs TRBV11-2 and TRBJ2-7. CDR1 SGHAT and CDR2 FQNNGV come from the germline V gene. This CDR3 has 12 residues. The CDR3: CASSRPAYEQYF.

The J gene is TRBJ2-1, the V gene TRBV28; TCRdb gives TRBD2 as the D gene, but with no DNA this cannot be confirmed. Germline CDR1 and CDR2: MDHEN and SYDVKM. The CDR3 consists of 14 residues. This CDR3 is CASRGLAGESEQFF.

V gene TRBV20-1 combines with J gene TRBJ1-6; TCRdb's D gene call, TRBD1, goes unchecked for lack of DNA. The CDR3 is made up of 14 amino acids. Germline assignment: CDR1 DFQATT and CDR2 SNEGSKA (reference sequence). The CDR3 loop is CSAGGATGHSPLHF.

This rearrangement joins TRBV15 to TRBJ2-5; checking the TCRdb D call of TRBD2 is not possible without DNA. This CDR3 region has 16 residues. Germline V lookup: CDR1 LNHNV, CDR2 YYDKDF (reference sequence). CDR3 loop: CATSRPSGLAEETQYF.

The rearrangement uses TRBV27 and TRBJ2-1; no DNA is available, so the TRBD2 call from TCRdb remains unchecked. The CDR3 has 17 amino acids. Germline V gives CDR1 MNHEY, CDR2 SMNVEV (reference sequence). This CDR3 is CASSPSPGSGGPGEQFF.

The rearrangement uses TRBV3-1 and TRBJ2-3; lacking DNA, the TRBD1 call made by TCRdb goes unchecked. Germline-derived CDR1 and CDR2 are LGHDT and YNNKEL (reference sequence). The CDR3 is made up of 13 amino acids. The CDR3: CASSPRGVYTQYF.

V usage is TRBV20-1 and J usage is TRBJ1-4. The germline CDR1 and CDR2 sequences are DFQATT and SNEGSKA (reference sequence). The CDR3 is 13 amino acids. The CDR3 reads CSARGGGYEKLFF.